The source of this T cell receptor (beta chain) is a study of blood T cell repertoires in COVID-19. Turning to the study itself: There were acute and convalescent COVID-19 samples, and they came from the United States, Italy and Spain.

Deletions cut 5 bases from V and 3 bases from J, with 10 bases between. Per the germline V gene, CDR1 is MNHEY and CDR2 is SVGAGI. This CDR3 is 13 amino acids long. Profiled with immunoSEQ multiplex PCR; TCRdb holds only in-frame clones, not every one. The repertoire holds 300,000 to 450,000 clones, roughly nine tenths seen once, with roughly 1% in the top ten. Participants spanned ages about 18 to 100 years and resided in roughly 22 US areas. Recovery meant two consecutive negative NP/OP PCR tests, professional clearance, or resolved symptoms. The receptor's source is a man between 18 and 35 years old who had recovered from COVID-19. Material: PBMCs or T cells enriched from blood (not recorded which). The J gene is TRBJ1-1, the V gene TRBV6-5, with D possibly being TRBD1 (5 bases). In DNA form, the CDR3 reads TGTGCCAGCAGTCGACAGACCCACACTGAAGCTTTCTTT. This translates into CASSRQTHTEAFF.